The 4 T cell receptor beta chains listed next were all sequenced from one sample in a study of T cell responses to AZD1222 COVID-19 vaccine. Measured with immunoSEQ multiplex PCR; TCRdb has only the in-frame clones, and not every one. The sample consists of roughly 120,000 clones, about 89% of them appearing once. This material consisted of peripheral blood, taken 28 days after the second AZD1222 dose. These receptors were collected from an adult who received the AZD1222 COVID-19 vaccine.

This rearrangement joins TRBV3-1 (or the pseudogene TRBV3-2) to TRBJ2-5, with a tentative D call TRBD2 (5 bases). The V end was cut by 8 bases, the J end by 2 bases, with 12 bases between. Germline CDR1 and CDR2: LGHDT and YNNKEL (reference sequence). This CDR3 comprises 13 residues. The CDR3 region is CASGPPGQETQYF. CDR3 nucleotides: TGTGCCAGCGGACCGCCGGGGCAAGAGACCCAGTACTTC.

In its sample, this clone was seen a few times. The chain employs TRBV27 and TRBJ1-1; tentatively, D is TRBD1 (5 bases). The V and J ends lost 4 bases and 0 bases respectively, with 9 bases between them. The CDR3 covers 14 residues. Germline V gives CDR1 MNHEY, CDR2 SMNVEV (reference sequence). CDR3 nucleotides: TGTGCCAGCAGTTGGGGCAGTTTGAACACTGAAGCTTTCTTT. This translates into CASSWGSLNTEAFF.

The rearrangement links TRBV28 to TRBJ2-1, with D possibly called TRBD1 or TRBD2 (5 bases each). Trimming took 5 bases from V and 9 from J, leaving 8 bases between them. CDR3 length: 11 residues. The V gene's germline CDR1 is MDHEN and CDR2 SYDVKM. CDR3 protein: CASSRDAEQFF. In DNA, the CDR3 is TGTGCCAGCAGTAGGGACGCTGAGCAGTTCTTC.

V gene TRBV6-5 combines with J gene TRBJ2-3, with 7 nucleotides matching TRBD2. The CDR3 is 15 amino acids. The germline gives CDR1 MNHEY, CDR2 SVGAGI. J gave up 4 bases and V 8 bases, and 12 bases lay outside the gene matches. The CDR3 protein is CASCRGSSGADTQYF. In nucleotides, the CDR3 is TGTGCCAGCTGTAGGGGTTCTAGCGGTGCAGATACGCAGTATTTT.